The entry below gives a single TCR beta chain sequence along with its context. The antigen is not known. The V and J ends lost 3 bases and 3 bases, in that order; junction bases with no gene match: 11. The length of the CDR3 is 17 residues. Germline V lookup: CDR1 LNHDA, CDR2 SQIVND (reference sequence). The data were obtained in a study of T cells in localized non-small cell lung cancer. Broader study findings: Peak T cell clonality was found in uninvolved adjacent lung, exceeding tumor. An association was observed between higher blood T cell density and longer overall survival. It remains possible that heterogeneity exists, since only one tumor region was sequenced. Out of the top 100 tumor clones, a median around 60 were seen in adjacent lung.

Data came from immunoSEQ multiplex PCR; TCRdb stores just in-frame clones and leaves some out. The sample holds tens of thousands of clones, approximately 90% seen once. The input for sequencing was peripheral blood, taken before any cancer treatment. The TCR originated in a woman aged 40 to 75 with stage I squamous cell lung carcinoma. This rearrangement joins TRBV19 to TRBJ2-1; 7 bases are shared with TRBD2. The CDR3 nucleotides read TGTGCCAGTAGTATGTTGGCTAGCGGAAGTCTCTACAATGAGCAGTTCTTC. Translation gives CASSMLASGSLYNEQFF.